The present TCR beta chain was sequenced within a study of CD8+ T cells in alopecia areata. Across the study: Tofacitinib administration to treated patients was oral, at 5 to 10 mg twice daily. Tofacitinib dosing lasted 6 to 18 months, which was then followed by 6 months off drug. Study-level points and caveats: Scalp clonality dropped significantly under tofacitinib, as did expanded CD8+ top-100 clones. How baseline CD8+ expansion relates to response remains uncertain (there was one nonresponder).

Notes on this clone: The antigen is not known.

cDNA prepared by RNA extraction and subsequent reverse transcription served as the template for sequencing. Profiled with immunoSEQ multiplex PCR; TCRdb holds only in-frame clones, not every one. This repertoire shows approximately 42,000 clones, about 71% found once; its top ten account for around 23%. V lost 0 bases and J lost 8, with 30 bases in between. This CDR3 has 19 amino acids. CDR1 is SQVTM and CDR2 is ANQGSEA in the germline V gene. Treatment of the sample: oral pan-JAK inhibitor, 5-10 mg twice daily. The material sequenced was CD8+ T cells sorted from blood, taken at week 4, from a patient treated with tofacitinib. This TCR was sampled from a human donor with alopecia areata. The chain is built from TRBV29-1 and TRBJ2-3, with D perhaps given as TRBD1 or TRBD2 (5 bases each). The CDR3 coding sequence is TGCAGCGTTGAAGACCCAGCTCATCAGGGAGTTAGGGGAAGGGGTACGCAGTATTTT. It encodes CSVEDPAHQGVRGRGTQYF.